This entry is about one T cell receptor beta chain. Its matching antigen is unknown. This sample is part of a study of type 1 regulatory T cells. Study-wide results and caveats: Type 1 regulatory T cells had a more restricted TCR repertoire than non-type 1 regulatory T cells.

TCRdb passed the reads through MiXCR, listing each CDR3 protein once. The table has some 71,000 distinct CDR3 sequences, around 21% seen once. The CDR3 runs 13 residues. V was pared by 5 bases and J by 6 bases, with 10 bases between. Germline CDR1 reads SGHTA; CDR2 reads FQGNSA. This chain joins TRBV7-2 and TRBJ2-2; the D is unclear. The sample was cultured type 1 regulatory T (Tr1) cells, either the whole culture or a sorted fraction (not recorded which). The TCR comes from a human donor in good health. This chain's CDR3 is CASSPSTAGELFF. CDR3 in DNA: TGTGCCAGCAGCCCTTCGACGGCCGGGGAGCTGTTTTTT.